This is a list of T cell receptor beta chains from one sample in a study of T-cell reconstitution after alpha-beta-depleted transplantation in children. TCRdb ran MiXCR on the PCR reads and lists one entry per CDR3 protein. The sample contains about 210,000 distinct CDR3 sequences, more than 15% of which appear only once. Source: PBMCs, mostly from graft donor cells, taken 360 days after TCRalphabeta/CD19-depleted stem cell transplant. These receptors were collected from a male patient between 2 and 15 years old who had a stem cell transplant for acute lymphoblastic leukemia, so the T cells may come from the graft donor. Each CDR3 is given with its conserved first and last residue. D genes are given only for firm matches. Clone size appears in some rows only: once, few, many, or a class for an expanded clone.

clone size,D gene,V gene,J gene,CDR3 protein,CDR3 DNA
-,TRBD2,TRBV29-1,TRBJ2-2,CSTRTSGGEFGELFF,TGCAGCACGCGGACTAGCGGGGGGGAGTTCGGGGAGCTGTTTTTT
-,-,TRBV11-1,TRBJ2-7,CASSLQGGKEQYF,TGTGCCAGCAGCTTACAGGGGGGAAAGGAGCAGTACTTC
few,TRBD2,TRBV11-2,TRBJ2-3,CASSLGLAGATGTDTQYF,TGTGCCAGCAGCTTGGGACTAGCGGGGGCCACTGGCACAGATACGCAGTATTTT
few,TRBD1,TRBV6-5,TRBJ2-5,CASSYAPGGAGETQYF,TGTGCCAGCAGTTACGCCCCAGGGGGCGCGGGGGAGACCCAGTACTTC
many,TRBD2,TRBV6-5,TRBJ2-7,CASSYGGLGVYEQYF,TGTGCCAGCAGTTACGGGGGACTAGGCGTCTACGAGCAGTACTTC
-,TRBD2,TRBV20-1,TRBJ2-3,CSARDAGGRGITSTDTQYF,TGCAGTGCTAGAGACGCGGGGGGGCGGGGGATCACTAGCACAGATACGCAGTATTTT
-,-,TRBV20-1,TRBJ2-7,CSARGASPNEQYF,TGCAGTGCTAGGGGGGCTAGCCCCAACGAGCAGTACTTC
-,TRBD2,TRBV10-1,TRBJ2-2,CASSEMRGGPVSGELFF,TGCGCCAGCAGTGAAATGCGGGGGGGCCCTGTCTCCGGGGAGCTGTTTTTT
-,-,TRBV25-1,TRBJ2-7,CASSECLKPRSYEQYF,TGTGCCAGCAGTGAATGCCTAAAACCTCGCTCCTACGAGCAGTACTTC
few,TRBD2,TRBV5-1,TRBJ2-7,CASKFGDYSYEQYF,TGCGCCAGCAAGTTCGGGGACTACTCCTACGAGCAGTACTTC
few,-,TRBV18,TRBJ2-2,CASSPLEVTGELFF,TGTGCCAGCTCACCGCTAGAAGTCACCGGGGAGCTGTTTTTT
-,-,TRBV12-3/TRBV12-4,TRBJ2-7,CASSTTVYEQYF,TGTGCCAGCAGTACGACAGTTTACGAGCAGTACTTC
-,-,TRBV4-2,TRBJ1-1,CASSQDGATAFF,TGTGCCAGCAGCCAAGACGGGGCCACGGCTTTCTTT
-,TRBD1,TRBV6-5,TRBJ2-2,CASSLGQGGGELFF,TGTGCCAGCAGTTTGGGACAGGGAGGCGGGGAGCTGTTTTTT
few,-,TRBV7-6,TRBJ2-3,CASSSEGRSTDTQYF,TGTGCCAGCAGCTCCGAGGGGCGCAGCACAGATACGCAGTATTTT
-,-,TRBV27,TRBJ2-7,CASSSALSYEQYF,TGTGCCAGCAGTTCAGCCCTCTCCTACGAGCAGTACTTC
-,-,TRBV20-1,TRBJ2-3,CSASTVTSTDTQYF,TGCAGTGCTAGCACGGTTACTAGCACAGATACGCAGTATTTT
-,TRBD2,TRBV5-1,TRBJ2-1,CASTLAGGPVDEQFF,TGCGCCAGCACCTTAGCGGGGGGGCCGGTCGATGAGCAGTTCTTC
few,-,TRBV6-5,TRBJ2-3,CASSYSKAQTQYF,TGTGCCAGCAGTTACTCGAAGGCCCAGACGCAGTATTTT
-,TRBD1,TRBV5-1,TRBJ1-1,CASSLENRGMNTEAFF,TGCGCCAGCAGCTTGGAGAACAGGGGAATGAACACTGAAGCTTTCTTT
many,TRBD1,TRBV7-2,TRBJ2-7,CASSLGQGSFSYEQYF,TGTGCCAGCAGCCTCGGACAGGGGTCCTTCTCCTACGAGCAGTACTTC
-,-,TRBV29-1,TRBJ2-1,CSVEGETVAVYNEQFF,TGCAGCGTTGAAGGGGAGACAGTCGCCGTCTACAATGAGCAGTTCTTC
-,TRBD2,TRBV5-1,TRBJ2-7,CASSLFLAVTYEQYF,TGCGCCAGCAGCTTGTTCCTAGCGGTTACCTACGAGCAGTACTTC
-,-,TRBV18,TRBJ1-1,CASSPLPSSAGKGGTEAFF,TGTGCCAGCTCACCACTTCCTTCATCCGCTGGGAAGGGAGGCACTGAAGCTTTCTTT
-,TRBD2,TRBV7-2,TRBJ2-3,CASSFGTSGSTQYF,TGTGCCAGCAGCTTCGGGACTAGCGGGAGCACGCAGTATTTT
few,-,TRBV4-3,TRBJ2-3,CASSQDRENPHTDTQYF,TGCGCCAGCAGCCAAGATCGGGAGAATCCACACACAGATACGCAGTATTTT
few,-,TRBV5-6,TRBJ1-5,CASSKDEAGLPQHF,TGTGCCAGCAGCAAGGACGAGGCGGGTCTGCCCCAGCATTTT
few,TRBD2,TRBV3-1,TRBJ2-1,CASSERTSGSNEQFF,TGTGCCAGCAGCGAGAGGACTAGCGGGAGTAATGAGCAGTTCTTC
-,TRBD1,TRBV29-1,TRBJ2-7,CSVERQGAGEQYF,TGCAGCGTTGAAAGGCAGGGGGCGGGCGAGCAGTACTTC
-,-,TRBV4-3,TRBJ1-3,CASSQLTTGFSGNTIYF,TGCGCCAGCAGCCAACTCACGACAGGCTTCTCTGGAAACACCATATATTTT
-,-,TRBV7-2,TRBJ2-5,CASSLSFAGQETQYF,TGTGCCAGCAGCTTATCCTTTGCAGGTCAAGAGACCCAGTACTTC
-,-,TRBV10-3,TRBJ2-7,CAIKVGRSSNPSEQYF,TGTGCCATCAAGGTAGGACGGAGCTCAAACCCATCCGAGCAGTACTTC
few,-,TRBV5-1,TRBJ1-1,CASSLRGGGDEAFF,TGCGCCAGCAGCTTGAGGGGTGGTGGGGATGAAGCTTTCTTT
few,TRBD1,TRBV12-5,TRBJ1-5,CASAKPGTGLFGDQPQHF,TGTGCTAGTGCTAAACCTGGGACAGGGTTATTCGGTGATCAGCCCCAGCATTTT
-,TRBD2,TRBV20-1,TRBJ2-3,CSASPLAGITDTQYF,TGCAGTGCTAGCCCCCTAGCGGGGATCACAGATACGCAGTATTTT
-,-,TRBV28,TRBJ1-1,CASSLSGLARTEAFF,TGTGCCAGCAGTTTATCGGGGTTGGCCAGGACTGAAGCTTTCTTT
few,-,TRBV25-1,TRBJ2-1,CASLQGYEQFF,TGTGCCAGCCTTCAAGGCTATGAGCAGTTCTTC
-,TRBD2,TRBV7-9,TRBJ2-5,CASSLVGGRFEETQYF,TGTGCCAGCAGCTTAGTCGGCGGGAGGTTCGAAGAGACCCAGTACTTC
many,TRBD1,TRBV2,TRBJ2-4,CASSPQWTGAVLAKNIQYF,TGTGCCAGCAGTCCTCAATGGACAGGGGCGGTTCTCGCCAAAAACATTCAGTACTTC
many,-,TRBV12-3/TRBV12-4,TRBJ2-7,CASSRDREQYF,TGTGCCAGCAGTAGAGATCGGGAGCAGTACTTC
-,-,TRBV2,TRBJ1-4,CASSGAIRAADEKLFF,TGTGCCAGCAGCGGAGCTATCAGGGCGGCTGATGAAAAACTGTTTTTT
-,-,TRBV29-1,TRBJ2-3,CSAETAGRQYF,TGCAGCGCCGAAACGGCGGGGCGACAGTATTTT
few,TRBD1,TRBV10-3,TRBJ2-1,CAIRGQGGHNEQFF,TGTGCCATCAGGGGACAGGGGGGTCACAATGAGCAGTTCTTC
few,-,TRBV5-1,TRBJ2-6,CASSLTGTPGGANVLTF,TGCGCCAGCAGCTTAACCGGGACTCCAGGTGGGGCCAACGTCCTGACTTTC
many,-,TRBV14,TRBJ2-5,CASSLSVPAAETQYF,TGTGCCAGCAGCCTTTCAGTCCCGGCGGCGGAGACCCAGTACTTC
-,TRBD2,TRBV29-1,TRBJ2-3,CSAAGGTQYF,TGCAGCGCCGCGGGGGGTACGCAGTATTTT
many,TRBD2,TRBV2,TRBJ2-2,CASKNGAGGRNTGELFF,TGTGCCAGCAAGAATGGAGCGGGGGGCCGCAACACCGGGGAGCTGTTTTTT